The rows below give T cell receptor beta chains drawn from one sample of a study of T cells in Graves' hyperthyroidism and ophthalmopathy. Via MiXCR, TCRdb re-called the multiplex PCR reads, giving one row per CDR3 protein. The sample lists over 700,000 distinct CDR3 sequences, approximately 40% occurring once. The sequencing input was blood. The receptors shown here come from a woman aged 40 to 50 with Graves' hyperthyroidism. Both conserved end residues are part of each CDR3. Fields, in order: clone size, J gene, V gene, D gene, CDR3 DNA, CDR3 protein. A D gene is named only where the DNA matches it firmly. Clone size, where shown, is once, few, many, or a class for clones that have expanded.

>-|TRBJ1-3|TRBV28|-
TGTGCCAGCAGCGACGACCAGGGGATCGGCGGAAACACCATATATTTT
CASSDDQGIGGNTIYF
>-|TRBJ2-3|TRBV25-1|-
TGTGCCAGCAGAGTTTCTGGGGCAGATACGCAGTATTTT
CASRVSGADTQYF
>few|TRBJ2-7|TRBV7-7|TRBD1
TGTGCTAGCAGCTCCGGGACAGGGGAGGCCTACGAGCAGTACTTC
CASSSGTGEAYEQYF
>many|TRBJ2-5|TRBV13|-
TGTGCCAGCAGCCTAAGCGAGGGCGTAGAGACCCAGTACTTC
CASSLSEGVETQYF
>few|TRBJ1-5|TRBV3-1|-
TGTGCCAGCAGCCAAGAGATGGGAGGGTCTGCTCAGCCCCAGCATTTT
CASSQEMGGSAQPQHF
>-|TRBJ1-1|TRBV20-1|-
TGCAGTGGAATGGGTTCGGAAGCTTTCTTT
CSGMGSEAFF
>-|TRBJ1-1|TRBV19|-
TGTGCCAGTAGTGCTGGGACACACTTCATCTCTGAAGCTTTCTTT
CASSAGTHFISEAFF
>-|TRBJ2-7|TRBV11-2|-
TGTGCCAGCAGCCTGCTCAGGGCCTACAATGAGCAGTACTTC
CASSLLRAYNEQYF
>few|TRBJ2-2|TRBV10-3|TRBD1
TGTGCCAGCACCATAGTCCCGGGACAGGGCGAGGACACCGGGGAGCTGTTTTTT
CASTIVPGQGEDTGELFF
>many|TRBJ1-5|TRBV6-1|-
TGTGCCAGCGAGTGGGGGGCAGATCAGCCCCAGCATTTT
CASEWGADQPQHF
>many|TRBJ1-2|TRBV19|-
TGTGCCAGTAGTAGGCTCTGGGTGGACAGCTCCTATGGCTACACCTTC
CASSRLWVDSSYGYTF
>-|TRBJ2-5|TRBV20-1|-
TGCAGTGCTAGTACCAGTGGGGTGCTACAAGAGACCCAGTACTTC
CSASTSGVLQETQYF
>-|TRBJ1-3|TRBV14|-
TGTGCCAGCAGGCCAACGGGGACTGGGATGAGCTCTGGAAACACCACATATTTT
CASRPTGTGMSSGNTTYF
>few|TRBJ2-7|TRBV13|TRBD2
TGTGCCAGCAGCTACGGACTAGCGGGAGGGCAGGACTACGAGCAGTACTTC
CASSYGLAGGQDYEQYF
>-|TRBJ2-7|TRBV13|TRBD1
TGTGCCAGCAGCTTACTAAGGACAGGGACCTACGAGCAGTACTTC
CASSLLRTGTYEQYF
>few|TRBJ2-1|TRBV10-3|TRBD2
TGTGCCATCAGTGAGTCGGGGTCTAGCGGGAGCTATGAGCAGTTCTTC
CAISESGSSGSYEQFF
>-|TRBJ1-1|TRBV19|-
TGTGCCAGTAGTATCTCCTTGAGTAGGGGACTACTTGAAGCTTTCTTT
CASSISLSRGLLEAFF
>-|TRBJ2-7|TRBV28|-
TGTGCCAGCAGTTTACTCCGGGTAGGGGCCTACGAGCAGTACTTC
CASSLLRVGAYEQYF
>-|TRBJ1-5|TRBV30|-
TGTGCCTGGAGTGGAGTTTCTAGCAATCAGCCCCAGCATTTT
CAWSGVSSNQPQHF
>many|TRBJ1-2|TRBV2|-
TGTGCCAGCACCTCGCATTATGGCTACACCTTC
CASTSHYGYTF
>few|TRBJ1-4|TRBV5-1|-
TGCGCCAGCAGCGATCAAAGGACCGCTCCTAATGAAAAACTGTTTTTT
CASSDQRTAPNEKLFF
>few|TRBJ2-5|TRBV27|-
TGTGCCAGCATCTTTATAGCCGGGGGGCGGGAGACCCAGTACTTC
CASIFIAGGRETQYF
>-|TRBJ1-2|TRBV24-1|-
TGTGCCACCAGTGATCCCTTGGACACGCCTAACTATGGCTACACCTTC
CATSDPLDTPNYGYTF
>many|TRBJ1-3|TRBV7-2|-
TGTGCCAGCAGCTTACCGAGAGGTCCCACTCCCTCTGGAAACACCATATATTTT
CASSLPRGPTPSGNTIYF
>-|TRBJ2-7|TRBV14|-
TGTGCCAGCAGCCAAGAATATGGGGGTAGCTCCTACGAGCAGTACTTC
CASSQEYGGSSYEQYF